The TCR beta chain described here comes from a study of T cell responses to AZD1222 COVID-19 vaccine. The CDR3 covers 12 residues. Germline-derived CDR1 and CDR2 are MNHEY and SVGAGI. A remark on this clone: A read error may produce the germline difference seen at one junction end.

This table comes from immunoSEQ multiplex PCR, and its TCRdb copy is limited to in-frame clones, with some not included. The table lists 80,000 to 85,000 clones, roughly 90% of them singletons. The clonotype comes from an adult who received the AZD1222 COVID-19 vaccine. V and J are TRBV6-5 and TRBJ2-3; D call uncertain. The sample was peripheral blood, taken 28 days after the second AZD1222 dose. The CDR3 sequence is CASSYPTDMQYF. The CDR3 region has the DNA TGTGCCAGCAGTTACCCCACAGATATGCAGTATTTT.